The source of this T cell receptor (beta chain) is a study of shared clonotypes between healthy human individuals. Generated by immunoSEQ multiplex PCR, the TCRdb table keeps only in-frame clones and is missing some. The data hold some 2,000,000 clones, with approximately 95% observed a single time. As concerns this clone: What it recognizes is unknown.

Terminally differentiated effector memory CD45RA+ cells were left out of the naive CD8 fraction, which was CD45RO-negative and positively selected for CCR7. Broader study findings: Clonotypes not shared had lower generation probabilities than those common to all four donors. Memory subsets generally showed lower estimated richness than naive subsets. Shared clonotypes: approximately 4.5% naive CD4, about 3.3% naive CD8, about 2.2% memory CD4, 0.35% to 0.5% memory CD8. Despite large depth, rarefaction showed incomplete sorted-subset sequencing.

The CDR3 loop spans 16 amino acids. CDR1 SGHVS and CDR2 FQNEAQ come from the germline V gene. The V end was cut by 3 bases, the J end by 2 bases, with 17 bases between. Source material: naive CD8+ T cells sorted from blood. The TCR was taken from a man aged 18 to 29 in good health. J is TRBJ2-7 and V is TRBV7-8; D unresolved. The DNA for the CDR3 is TGTGCCAGCAGCTTCCTCCCGCCGGAGACAACCTACGAGCAGTACTTC. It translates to CASSFLPPETTYEQYF.